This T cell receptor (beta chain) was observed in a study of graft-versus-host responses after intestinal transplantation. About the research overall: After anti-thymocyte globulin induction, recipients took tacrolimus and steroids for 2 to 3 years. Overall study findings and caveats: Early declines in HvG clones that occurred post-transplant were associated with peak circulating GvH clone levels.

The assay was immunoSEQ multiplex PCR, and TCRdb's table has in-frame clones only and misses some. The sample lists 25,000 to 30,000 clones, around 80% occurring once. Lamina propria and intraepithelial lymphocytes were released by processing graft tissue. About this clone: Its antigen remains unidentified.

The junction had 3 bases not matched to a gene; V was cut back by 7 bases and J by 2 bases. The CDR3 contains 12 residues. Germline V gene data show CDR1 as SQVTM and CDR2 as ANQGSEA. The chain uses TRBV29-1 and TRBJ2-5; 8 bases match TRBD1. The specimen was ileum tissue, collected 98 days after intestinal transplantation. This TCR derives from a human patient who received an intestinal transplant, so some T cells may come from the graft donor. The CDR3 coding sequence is TGCAGCGCGCGGACAGGGCAAGAGACCCAGTACTTC. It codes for CSARTGQETQYF.